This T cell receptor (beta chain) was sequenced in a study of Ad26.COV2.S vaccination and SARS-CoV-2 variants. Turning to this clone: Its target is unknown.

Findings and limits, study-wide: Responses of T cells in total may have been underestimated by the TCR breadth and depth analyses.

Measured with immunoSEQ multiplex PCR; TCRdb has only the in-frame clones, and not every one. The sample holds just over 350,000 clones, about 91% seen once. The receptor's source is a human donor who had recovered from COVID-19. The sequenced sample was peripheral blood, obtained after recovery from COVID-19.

CDR3 in DNA: TGTGCCAGCAGCCAAGATCTCCCGGGACGAACGCATCAGCCCCAGCATTTT. This gives the protein CASSQDLPGRTHQPQHF. The V call is TRBV3-1 (or the pseudogene TRBV3-2), the J call TRBJ1-5, with a tentative D call TRBD1 (5 bases). The germline CDR1 and CDR2 sequences are LGHDT and YNNKEL (reference sequence). This CDR3 spans 17 amino acids. Trimming removed 0 bases at V and 5 bases at J, with 17 bases between.